The 9 T cell receptor beta chains below were found in one sample sequenced in a study of Graves' ophthalmopathy and Graves' hyperthyroidism. The authors amplified TCR beta CDR3 regions, and they did so from RNA transcripts for repertoire sequencing. Second-round multiplex PCR came after a first-round RT-PCR that employed HTBI primers. TCRdb re-called the multiplex PCR reads with MiXCR, one entry per CDR3 protein. The sample holds a few hundred thousand distinct CDR3 sequences, roughly a sixth seen once. Sequenced sample: peripheral blood. The source is an adult man with Graves' ophthalmopathy.

This clonotype was recorded many times. V is TRBV11-2 and J is TRBJ2-5, with D maybe TRBD2 (6 bases). With 5 bases removed from V and 3 bases from J, the gap between germline ends came to 16 bases. The CDR3 consists of 15 residues. Looked up from germline, CDR1 is SGHAT and CDR2 is FQNNGV. CDR3 sequence: CASSGRGTEEETQYF. The CDR3 DNA follows: TGTGCCAGCAGCGGCCGGGGGACGGAGGAAGAGACCCAGTACTTC.

Many counts were recorded for this clonotype. The gene calls are TRBV6-2 or TRBV6-3 and TRBJ2-7; D gene unclear. CDR1 and CDR2 (germline): MNHEY, SVGEGT. Trimming removed 7 bases at V and 6 bases at J, with 10 bases between. The CDR3 extends over 11 amino acids. The CDR3 bases are TGTGCCAGCAACCACCCGGCCGAGCAGTACTTC. Protein: CASNHPAEQYF.

A note on this clonotype: One end of the junction is discordant with germline, which a read error may explain. The chain uses TRBV12-3 or TRBV12-4 and TRBJ1-1; TRBD1 matches at 7 bases. The CDR3 totals 14 residues. The CDR3 DNA reads as TGTGCCAGCAGCACCCGGGCGGGGACAGCTGAGGCTTTCTTT. Translating it yields CASSTRAGTAEAFF.

This clonotype was counted ten times or more. This sequence joins TRBV28 and TRBJ2-5; 10 bases agree with TRBD1. After removal of 5 bases from V and 0 bases from J, the junction contained 6 bases not matched to a gene. Germline V lookup: CDR1 MDHEN, CDR2 SYDVKM. The CDR3 extends over 16 amino acids. The CDR3 nucleotides read TGTGCCAGCAGTCCCGGGACAGGGGCGTACCAAGAGACCCAGTACTTC. The encoded protein is CASSPGTGAYQETQYF.

Ten or more counts support this clonotype. The genes are TRBV6-5 and TRBJ1-5; no clear D. This CDR3 has 12 residues. Trimming cost V 4 bases and J 5 bases, with 6 bases left between them. Germline assignment: CDR1 MNHEY and CDR2 SVGAGI. The CDR3 nucleotides read TGTGCCAGCAGTTTCAGAGATCAGCCCCAGCATTTT. Its translation: CASSFRDQPQHF.

In its sample, this clonotype was seen many times. The chain has TRBV25-1 and TRBJ1-5, with TRBD1 matching 9 bases. The CDR3 has 15 residues. Germline loops: CDR1 MGHDK, CDR2 SYGVNS. V was clipped by 3 bases and J by 2 bases; unmatched bases: 2. The CDR3, as DNA: TGTGCCAGCAGTGACGGGACAGGGCGCAATCAGCCCCAGCATTTT. Amino acids: CASSDGTGRNQPQHF.

The chain employs TRBV6-5 and TRBJ2-5; D is unclear. The CDR3 extends over 15 amino acids. The germline CDR1 and CDR2 sequences are MNHEY and SVGAGI. V shed 4 bases and J shed 2 bases, with 14 bases lying between them. CDR3 sequence (DNA): TGTGCCAGCAGTTGGACGACCATGGAGCAAGAGACCCAGTACTTC. As protein: CASSWTTMEQETQYF.

This clonotype was seen at least ten times. The chain combines TRBV28 with TRBJ1-2, with D tentatively TRBD1 (6 bases). The germline gives CDR1 MDHEN, CDR2 SYDVKM. There are 17 residues in the CDR3. V was shortened by 6 bases and J by 0 bases, with 20 bases between the two germline ends. CDR3 nucleotide sequence: TGTGCCAGCAGATCCAGACTTACACAGGGACCTAACTATGGCTACACCTTC. It codes for CASRSRLTQGPNYGYTF.

This clonotype was detected ten times or more. The rearrangement links TRBV10-3 to TRBJ2-5; weak D call: TRBD1 (5 bases). The CDR3 is made up of 17 amino acids. Looked up from germline, CDR1 is ENHRY and CDR2 is SYGVKD. V was clipped by 0 bases and J by 5 bases, with 19 bases between them. CDR3 residues: CAISESHIGAPRETQYF. CDR3 DNA: TGTGCCATCAGTGAGTCCCACATTGGGGCTCCCAGGGAGACCCAGTACTTC.